These 10 T cell receptor beta chains were sequenced from one sample in a study of T cells in Graves' hyperthyroidism and ophthalmopathy. There were TCR beta CDR3 regions amplified from RNA transcripts. Initially, a first-round RT-PCR of the TCR CDR3 employed the HTBI primer set. TCRdb reanalysed the multiplex PCR reads using MiXCR and keeps one entry per CDR3 protein. The sample shows hundreds of thousands of distinct CDR3 sequences, less than 15% of them seen only once. The specimen sequenced was blood. These TCRs come from a woman aged 18-29 years with Graves' hyperthyroidism.

The chain recombines TRBV29-1 with TRBJ2-6; D not certain. CDR1 is SQVTM, CDR2 ANQGSEA, per germline. Between the trimmed V and J ends, which lost 6 bases and 0 bases, there was a span of 6 bases. This CDR3 is built from 13 residues. The CDR3 protein is CSVGSSGANVLTF. The CDR3 DNA is TGCAGCGTAGGATCCTCTGGGGCCAACGTCCTGACTTTC. Together with reference TRBV29-1 and TRBJ2-6, the CDR3 gives the full variable domain: SAVISQKPSRDICQRGTSLTIQCQVDSQVTMMFWYRQQPGQSLTLIATANQGSEATYESGFVIDKFPISRPNLTFSTLTVSNMSPEDSSIYLCSVGSSGANVLTFGAGSRLTVL.

This rearrangement joins TRBV12-3 or TRBV12-4 to TRBJ1-5, with D tentatively TRBD1 (6 bases). This CDR3 has 13 residues. Trimming cost V 7 bases and J 2 bases, with 9 bases left between them. CDR3 in amino acids: CASTNRGNQPQHF. The CDR3 nucleotides are TGTGCCAGCACGAACAGGGGCAATCAGCCCCAGCATTTT.

This rearrangement joins TRBV14 to TRBJ2-2; 7 nucleotides match TRBD1. The CDR3 is 17 residues long. The germline V gene encodes CDR1 SGHDN and CDR2 FVKESK. V shed 1 base and J 0 bases; nucleotides not matched to a gene: 5. The CDR3 spells CASSQAAQGANTGELFF. In DNA, the CDR3 is TGTGCCAGCAGCCAAGCAGCTCAGGGGGCGAACACCGGGGAGCTGTTTTTT.

This clonotype turned up a few times. The chain recombines TRBV28 with TRBJ2-4; no clear D gene. This CDR3 spans 13 amino acids. The germline gives CDR1 MDHEN, CDR2 SYDVKM. Trimming removed 5 bases at V and 8 bases at J, with 13 bases between. The CDR3 loop is CASSLLSQDIQYF. The CDR3 DNA reads TGTGCCAGCAGTCTATTAAGCCAGGACATTCAGTACTTC.

Notes on this clonotype: A much larger clone lies a single base off, so this may be a read error. Because the CDR3's place on the DNA is in doubt, the DNA is left out and the CDR3 is given as listed by TCRdb. The chain carries TRBV28 and TRBJ1-2; no DNA check was done on the table's D call, TRBD1. Both ends counted, the CDR3 spans 15 residues. Germline V gene data show CDR1 as MDHEN and CDR2 as SYDVKM. CDR3 loop: CASSSSTGYNHGYTF.

J is TRBJ1-1 and V is TRBV24-1; TRBD1 is a possible D gene (5 bases). Trimming stripped 3 bases from V and 6 bases from J, with 7 bases between. The germline CDR1 and CDR2 sequences are KGHDR and SFDVKD. The CDR3 has 12 residues. The DNA for the CDR3 is TGTGCCACCAGTGATGGGGGATCTGAAGCTTTCTTT. Residues: CATSDGGSEAFF.

On this clonotype itself: Possible read error: a much larger clone is one base away. The gene calls are TRBV6-2 or TRBV6-3 and TRBJ2-2; 7 bases map to TRBD2. CDR3 length equals 15 residues. Germline CDR1 MNHEY, CDR2 SVGEGT. Unmatched junction bases numbered 6, after V lost 8 bases and J lost 0 bases. The CDR3 reads CASQTSRPNTGELFF. In nucleotides, the CDR3 is TGTGCCAGCCAGACTAGCAGGCCGAACACCGGGGAGCTGTTTTTT.

This chain connects TRBV11-3 to TRBJ2-1; D is undetermined. Trimming shortened V by 5 bases and J by 0 bases, and 11 bases separated the two germline ends. There are 15 residues in the CDR3. The germline CDR1 and CDR2 sequences are SGHNT and YENEEA. CDR3 DNA: TGTGCCAGCAGCGGGTCTACAGACTCCTACAATGAGCAGTTCTTC. This encodes CASSGSTDSYNEQFF.

This clonotype was recorded at least ten times. The germline gene is not matched at one end of the junction; a read error may be the cause. The chain is built from TRBV4-1 and TRBJ1-1; D possibly corresponds to TRBD1 (6 bases). Per germline, CDR1 MGHRA and CDR2 YSYEKL. The CDR3 is 11 residues long. CDR3 nucleotides: TGTGCCAGCAGGGGGAACACTGAAGCTTTCTTT. Encoded protein: CASRGNTEAFF.

This rearrangement joins TRBV27 to TRBJ2-2; no definite D call. Germline assignment: CDR1 MNHEY and CDR2 SMNVEV (reference sequence). This CDR3 has 16 residues. V lost 2 bases, J lost 0 bases, and 10 bases lay in between. The CDR3 is CASSLTRFANTGELFF. The CDR3 DNA reads TGTGCCAGCAGTTTAACAAGGTTCGCGAACACCGGGGAGCTGTTTTTT.